These 6 T cell receptor beta chains were sequenced from one sample in a study of blood T cell repertoires in COVID-19. Generated by immunoSEQ multiplex PCR, the TCRdb table keeps only in-frame clones and is missing some. Of over 300,000 clones listed, almost 85% are singletons. The specimen sequenced was peripheral blood. The receptors stem from a human donor in a cohort sampled during active COVID-19.

The CDR3 DNA reads as TGTGCCAGTAGTTTCCTCGGGGTGGGGGAGCAGTACTTC. It specifies CASSFLGVGEQYF. V and J are TRBV19 and TRBJ2-7; D is perhaps TRBD2 (5 bases). V was pared by 5 bases and J by 7 bases, with 15 bases between. In germline, CDR1 is LNHDA, CDR2 SQIVND (reference sequence). This CDR3 is 13 amino acids long.

J is TRBJ1-2 and V is TRBV7-2; D unresolved. With 1 base removed from V and 0 bases from J, the gap between germline ends came to 6 bases. From germline, CDR1 is SGHTA and CDR2 FQGNSA. The CDR3 has 14 residues. The CDR3 spells CASSLGAANYGYTF. As DNA, the CDR3 is TGTGCCAGCAGCTTAGGGGCAGCTAACTATGGCTACACCTTC.

This clone came up a few times. The CDR3 nucleotides read TGCGCCAGCAGCATCGGGACTAGCGGGGGAAAAGAGACCCAGTACTTC. This sequence encodes CASSIGTSGGKETQYF. V usage is TRBV5-1 and J usage is TRBJ2-5; TRBD2 aligns across 14 bases. V trimming: 4 bases; J trimming: 3 bases; junction bases outside the gene matches: 5. Germline assignment: CDR1 SGHRS and CDR2 YFSETQ. This CDR3 region has 16 residues. The full variable domain, with the rest looked up from reference TRBV5-1 and TRBJ2-5, is KAGVTQTPRYLIKTRGQQVTLSCSPISGHRSVSWYQQTPGQGLQFLFEYFSETQRNKGNFPGRFSGRQFSNSRSEMNVSTLELGDSALYLCASSIGTSGGKETQYFGPGTRLLVL.

The CDR3 DNA is TGTGCCAGCAGCTTCGGGACACTCACTGAAGCTTTCTTT. Protein product: CASSFGTLTEAFF. The chain employs TRBV7-9 and TRBJ1-1; D possibly corresponds to TRBD1 (6 bases). The germline gives CDR1 SEHNR, CDR2 FQNEAQ (reference sequence). Trimming took 3 bases from V and 4 from J, leaving 9 bases between them. The length of the CDR3 is 13 residues. The entire variable domain, with the rest obtained from reference TRBV7-9 and TRBJ1-1, is as follows: DTGVSQNPRHKITKRGQNVTFRCDPISEHNRLYWYRQTLGQGPEFLTYFQNEAQLEKSRLLSDRFSAERPKGSFSTLEIQRTEQGDSAMYLCASSFGTLTEAFFGQGTRLTVV.

CDR3 sequence reads: CASGGGGLGQDTQYF. Here the CDR3 DNA reads TGTGCCAGCGGGGGAGGAGGATTGGGACAGGATACGCAGTATTTT. The J gene is TRBJ2-3, the V gene TRBV9; TRBD1 might be the D (7 bases). Trimming cost V 7 bases and J 6 bases, with 21 bases left between them. Germline CDR1 SGDLS, CDR2 YYNGEE. The CDR3 spans 15 residues.

The V gene is TRBV27, the J gene TRBJ1-1; 12 nucleotides match TRBD1. The CDR3 spans 15 residues. From germline, CDR1 is MNHEY and CDR2 SMNVEV (reference sequence). After removal of 5 bases from V and 5 bases from J, the junction contained 6 bases not matched to a gene. The CDR3 loop reads CASSTGTGGETEAFF. The CDR3 DNA reads as TGTGCCAGCAGTACGGGGACAGGGGGCGAGACTGAAGCTTTCTTT.